This TCR beta chain was documented in a study of blood T cell repertoires in COVID-19 (dated by TCRdb to 2018 to 2020). The study in broad terms: Collaborator samples came from the United States, Italy and Spain and covered acute and convalescent phases of COVID-19. The repertoires were made available in a free public database intended to serve as a resource for research on the immune response to SARS-CoV-2. Sample metadata almost always included a de-identified subject ID, COVID-19 status, age in years and sex. The material from the prospective study consisted of cDNA or gDNA derived from T cells, B-cell-depleted T cells, or PBMCs. Samples came from the ongoing ImmuneRACE study (first 160 participants) plus 1,254 subjects from 6 global collaborators. Where available, HLA class I and class II types were taken from metadata supplied by the sample provider and were not determined by assay-based typing. Deeply sampled blood TCRbeta repertoires from subjects exposed to, actively infected with, or recovered from COVID-19 were included in the dataset. Study-wide conclusions, independent of this receptor: The amount of clinical and demographic metadata varied by source and participant and was provided uncurated.

A word on this clone: Its antigen has not been determined. Base quality data are lacking; no much larger clone is found one base away.

TCRbeta CDR3 regions were amplified from genomic DNA by means of the immunoSEQ Assay, a bias-controlled multiplex PCR. The authors' pipeline ran thus. The number of nucleated cells in each sample was estimated from the amplification of reference gene primers within the assay. To quantify the absolute abundance of each unique TCRbeta CDR3 rearrangement, sequence reads were collapsed and filtered. For each sample, productive Simpson clonality was calculated by taking the square root of Simpson's diversity index across productive rearrangements. As stored in TCRdb, this immuneACCESS dataset retains in-frame rearrangements with V and J assigned. A fraction of the clones does not appear; measured against another copy, unresolved V genes explain less than half of the discrepancy, and the remainder lacks a known reason. V and J calls and clone size are copied from that table; D and trimming were computed from the DNA. This sample lists some 82,000 clones; roughly 89% were detected once. Of the sample, under 2.5% falls within the top ten clones.

Each collaborating institution followed its own protocols to collect whole blood in K2EDTA tubes. For TCRbeta analysis, collaborator samples were shipped as frozen whole blood, as isolated PBMCs, or as DNA extracted from either sample type. CDR1 and CDR2 were assigned from the germline V gene (reference sequence) as LNHDA and SQIVND. Including the terminal cysteine and phenylalanine, the CDR3 comprises 16 residues. Only the CDR3 DNA is retained, 48 bases long and in frame from the first base. V and J are trimmed by 4 bases and 2 bases, and the gene matches miss 10 bases of the junction. The sequence joins TRBV19 to TRBJ1-2; a stretch of 7 junction bases matches TRBD1. The sequence derives from a woman aged 45-65 years in a cohort sampled during active COVID-19. The sequenced sample was peripheral blood. The DNA reads TGTGCCAGTAGTACGGACAGGCAGTCCGCAAACTATGGCTACACCTTC. Its coded protein is CASSTDRQSANYGYTF.